The text below deals with one TCR beta chain. Its antigen is currently unknown. Construction of TCR beta libraries was performed using quantitative 5'-RACE with molecular barcodes. TCRdb passed the 5' RACE reads through MiXCR, listing each CDR3 protein once. Of about 440,000 distinct CDR3 sequences in the sample, 17% were seen once. The sample comes from a study of CD8 T cells in ankylosing spondylitis. Whole-study results and caveats: A TCR beta motif of eight or nine highly homologous variants seemed to mark ankylosing spondylitis blood.

The CDR3 runs to 16 residues. Trimming stripped 1 base from V and 1 base from J, with 12 bases between. The receptor's source is a male donor with ankylosing spondylitis. The sample was blood, either unsorted or a sorted T cell fraction (not recorded which). The rearrangement joins TRBV12-3 or TRBV12-4 to TRBJ2-3, with unresolved D. CDR3 protein: CASSLVRVYGTDTQYF. In nucleotides, the CDR3 is TGTGCCAGCAGTTTAGTAAGGGTTTACGGCACAGATACGCAGTATTTT.